The source of this T cell receptor (beta chain) is a study of T cells of healthy individuals. From the 5' RACE reads, TCRdb called clonotypes with MiXCR, one entry per CDR3 protein. The sample has around 53,000 distinct CDR3 sequences, roughly 14% seen once. Trimming cost V 5 bases and J 2 bases, with 13 bases left between them. Germline assignment: CDR1 DFQATT and CDR2 SNEGSKA (reference sequence). The CDR3 has 13 amino acids. This TCR came from a human donor in good health. The gene calls are TRBV20-1 and TRBJ2-7, with a weak D call TRBD2 (6 bases). The CDR3 nucleotides are TGCAGTGCTCCGGGAGTCTCTCCCTACGAGCAGTACTTC. Its translation: CSAPGVSPYEQYF.